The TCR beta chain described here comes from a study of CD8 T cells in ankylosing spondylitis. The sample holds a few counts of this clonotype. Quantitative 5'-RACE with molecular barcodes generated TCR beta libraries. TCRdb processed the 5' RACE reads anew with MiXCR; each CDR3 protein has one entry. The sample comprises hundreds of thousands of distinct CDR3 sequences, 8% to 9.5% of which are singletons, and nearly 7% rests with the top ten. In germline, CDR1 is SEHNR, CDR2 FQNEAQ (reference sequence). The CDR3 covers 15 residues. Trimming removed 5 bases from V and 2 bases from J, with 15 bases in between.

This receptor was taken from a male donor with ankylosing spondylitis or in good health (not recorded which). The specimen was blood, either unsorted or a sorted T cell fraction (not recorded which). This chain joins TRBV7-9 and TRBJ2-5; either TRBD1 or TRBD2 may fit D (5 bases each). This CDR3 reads CASSPAGGTQETQYF. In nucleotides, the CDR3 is TGTGCCAGCAGCCCTGCTGGTGGGACGCAAGAGACCCAGTACTTC.